These 22 T cell receptor beta chains originate from one sample sequenced in a study of shared clonotypes between healthy human individuals. Clones were sequenced by immunoSEQ multiplex PCR, and TCRdb holds only the in-frame ones, with some missing. The repertoire holds about 380,000 clones, with approximately 97% as singletons. Sequencing was carried out using memory CD8+ T cells sorted from blood. Subset given: CD45RO+ cells pooled with CCR7-negative TemRA cells. Every receptor here comes from a man aged 30-40 years in good health.

The chain carries TRBV5-8 and TRBJ2-5; possibly TRBD1 for D (6 bases). Per the germline V gene, CDR1 is SGHTS and CDR2 is YDEGEE. The CDR3 has 13 residues. The germline V and J ends were trimmed by 6 bases and 1 base, with 10 bases remaining between them. In DNA, the CDR3 is TGTGCCAGCATTAACAGGGCCCAAGAGACCCAGTACTTC. Translation gives CASINRAQETQYF.

J is TRBJ1-1 and V is TRBV19; D possibly corresponds to TRBD1 (6 bases). CDR3 size: 14 residues. With 8 bases removed from V and 0 bases from J, the gap between germline ends came to 13 bases. The germline gives CDR1 LNHDA, CDR2 SQIVND (reference sequence). The CDR3 loop reads CASRTTGMNTEAFF. The CDR3 region has the DNA TGTGCCAGTCGGACGACAGGAATGAACACTGAAGCTTTCTTT.

Concerning this clone: A junction boundary mismatches the germline segment, possibly from a read error. The V and J genes are TRBV27 and TRBJ1-3; TRBD1 matches 11 bases. CDR1 and CDR2 from the germline V gene are MNHEY and SMNVEV (reference sequence). CDR3 length: 19 residues. The CDR3 loop is CASSLSWTGGTSSGNTIYF. As DNA, the CDR3 is TGTGCCAGCAGTCTATCATGGACAGGGGGCACTTCCTCTGGAAACACCATATATTTT.

The chain couples TRBV5-5 to TRBJ1-2; perhaps TRBD1 as D (6 bases). V lost 1 base, J lost 8 bases, and 24 bases lay in between. Germline CDR1 and CDR2: SGHKS and YYEKEE (reference sequence). The CDR3 is made up of 17 amino acids. CDR3 residues: CASSLSPRDIWTSGYTF. The CDR3 coding sequence is TGTGCCAGCAGCTTGTCACCCCGGGACATCTGGACTTCGGGCTACACCTTC.

V is TRBV19 and J is TRBJ1-5, with unresolved D. CDR1 is LNHDA and CDR2 is SQIVND in the germline V gene (reference sequence). The V and J ends lost 6 bases and 5 bases respectively, with 8 bases between them. This CDR3 is 12 amino acids long. The CDR3 is CASRDGDQPQHF. CDR3 coding DNA: TGTGCCAGTAGGGACGGAGATCAGCCCCAGCATTTT.

This clone was seen once. The V gene is TRBV30, the J gene TRBJ2-5; 10 positions match TRBD1. Germline V lookup: CDR1 GTSNPN, CDR2 SVGIG (reference sequence). V shed 8 bases, J shed 5 bases, and the junction held 14 bases outside the gene matches. The CDR3 totals 15 residues. DNA of the CDR3: TGTGCCCATATCCCCGACAGGGGGCTGGGGGAGACCCAGTACTTC. It codes for CAHIPDRGLGETQYF.

The chain joins TRBV9 to TRBJ2-2; D perhaps matches TRBD1 (6 bases). V lost 6 bases and J lost 7, with 16 bases in between. This CDR3 region has 14 residues. Looked up from germline, CDR1 is SGDLS and CDR2 is YYNGEE. The CDR3 loop reads CASNPGQPGGELFF. CDR3 DNA sequence: TGTGCCAGCAACCCTGGACAGCCGGGCGGGGAGCTGTTTTTT.

V usage is TRBV5-1 and J usage is TRBJ1-1; perhaps TRBD1 as D (6 bases). This CDR3 comprises 15 residues. The V and J ends lost 4 bases and 6 bases respectively, with 19 bases between them. Looked up from germline, CDR1 is SGHRS and CDR2 is YFSETQ. Here the CDR3 DNA reads TGCGCCAGCAGCGTGGCGACACAGGGCGAACCTGAAGCTTTCTTT. This codes for CASSVATQGEPEAFF.

V usage is TRBV9 and J usage is TRBJ2-7, with TRBD2 matching 8 bases. The CDR3 contains 14 residues. V trimming: 0 bases; J trimming: 5 bases; junction bases outside the gene matches: 4. From germline, CDR1 is SGDLS and CDR2 YYNGEE. CDR3 sequence (DNA): TGTGCCAGCAGCGTAGCGGGAGGGCCCCACGAGCAGTACTTC. Its translation: CASSVAGGPHEQYF.

V usage is TRBV5-6 and J usage is TRBJ2-6, with D possibly matching TRBD2 (6 bases). The CDR3 has 15 amino acids. Germline lookup yields CDR1 SGHDT and CDR2 YYEEEE. V lost 4 bases to trimming and J lost 3 bases, with 11 bases between them. CDR3 in amino acids: CASSRGANGANVLTF. The CDR3 bases are TGTGCCAGCAGCCGCGGGGCTAATGGGGCCAACGTCCTGACTTTC.

The V and J genes are TRBV2 and TRBJ2-7, with D perhaps TRBD1 or TRBD2 (6 bases each). The CDR3 sequence is 14 residues long. The germline V gene has CDR1 SNHLY and CDR2 FYNNEI. The germline V and J ends were trimmed by 8 bases and 0 bases, with 14 bases remaining between them. CDR3 region: CASGKGGSSYEQYF. CDR3 sequence (DNA): TGTGCCAGCGGCAAGGGGGGTAGCTCCTACGAGCAGTACTTC.

This sequence joins TRBV9 and TRBJ2-7; 8 nucleotides agree with TRBD2. This CDR3 has 13 residues. Trimming removed 4 bases from V and 3 bases from J; junction bases left unmatched: 3. CDR1 SGDLS and CDR2 YYNGEE come from the germline V gene. CDR3 bases: TGTGCCAGCAGCTTCGGGACTAGCTACGAGCAGTACTTC. As protein: CASSFGTSYEQYF.

The rearrangement uses TRBV4-2 and TRBJ2-5; the match to TRBD1 covers 10 bases. The ends lost 4 bases at V and 5 bases at J; junction bases unmatched: 13. This CDR3 has 17 amino acids. CDR1 LGHNA and CDR2 YNFKEQ come from the germline V gene. CDR3 coding DNA: TGTGCCAGCAGCCGAAGACTCCTTGGGGGACAGGGGGAGACCCAGTACTTC. Encoded protein: CASSRRLLGGQGETQYF.

V and J are TRBV28 and TRBJ2-3, with TRBD2 as a possible D gene (6 bases). Trimming left V 2 bases short and J 3 bases short, with 12 bases between. The length of the CDR3 is 15 residues. Germline lookup yields CDR1 MDHEN and CDR2 SYDVKM. The CDR3 here is CASSLGSAGTDTQYF. In DNA form, the CDR3 reads TGTGCCAGCAGTTTAGGAAGCGCGGGAACAGATACGCAGTATTTT.

The gene calls are TRBV28 and TRBJ1-5; no definite D call. V lost 3 bases and J lost 0, with 9 bases in between. In germline, CDR1 is MDHEN, CDR2 SYDVKM. The CDR3 covers 15 residues. CDR3 residues: CASSFYSDSNQPQHF. DNA of the CDR3: TGTGCCAGCAGTTTCTATTCTGATAGCAATCAGCCCCAGCATTTT.

The sample holds one count of this clone. V gene TRBV28 combines with J gene TRBJ2-1; no clear D. V lost 5 bases and J lost 5, with 1 base in between. The CDR3 runs to 10 residues. Germline CDR1 MDHEN, CDR2 SYDVKM. The CDR3 reads CASSHNEQFF. DNA of the CDR3: TGTGCCAGCAGTCACAATGAGCAGTTCTTC.

The V call is TRBV7-2, the J call TRBJ2-7; TRBD2 might be the D (5 bases). Per the germline V gene, CDR1 is SGHTA and CDR2 is FQGNSA. The CDR3 is 14 residues long. Trimming cost V 5 bases and J 6 bases, with 17 bases left between them. The CDR3 sequence is CASSREISASEQYF. The DNA for the CDR3 is TGTGCCAGCAGCAGGGAGATCTCTGCTTCCGAGCAGTACTTC.

This clone came up once. The J gene is TRBJ2-1, the V gene TRBV11-2; no clear D gene. In germline, CDR1 is SGHAT, CDR2 FQNNGV. CDR3 length: 12 residues. Trimming removed 5 bases at V and 8 bases at J, with 10 bases between. The CDR3 spells CASSALMDEQFF. CDR3 DNA: TGTGCCAGCAGCGCGCTAATGGATGAGCAGTTCTTC.

The chain joins TRBV11-2 to TRBJ2-3; TRBD2 matches at 12 bases. This CDR3 is built from 19 residues. CDR1 is SGHAT, CDR2 FQNNGV, per germline. Unmatched junction bases numbered 16, after V lost 5 bases and J lost 4 bases. The CDR3 sequence: CASSPSRPTSGSTADTQYF. In nucleotides, the CDR3 is TGTGCCAGCAGCCCTAGTAGACCGACTAGCGGGAGCACTGCAGATACGCAGTATTTT.

This clone occurred once. The chain combines TRBV19 with TRBJ1-2; D gene ambiguous. Germline CDR1 and CDR2: LNHDA and SQIVND (reference sequence). This CDR3 is built from 16 residues. Trimming took off 5 bases at V and 1 base at J, with 17 bases between the two ends. DNA for the CDR3: TGTGCCAGTAGTGGACCCACTTCGGACCTTAACTATGGCTACACCTTC. It encodes CASSGPTSDLNYGYTF.

This chain uses TRBV23-1 with TRBJ2-7; TRBD2 matches 9 bases. TRBV23-1 is identified as an open reading frame with a role that is uncertain. The CDR3 runs to 13 residues. V was clipped by 8 bases and J by 3 bases; unmatched bases: 5. CDR3 DNA sequence: TGCGCCAGCCCTAGCGGGACGATCTACGAGCAGTACTTC. Its translation: CASPSGTIYEQYF.

The chain couples TRBV19 to TRBJ2-1, with TRBD2 identical over 10 bases. Per the germline V gene, CDR1 is LNHDA and CDR2 is SQIVND (reference sequence). The ends lost 5 bases at V and 4 bases at J; junction bases unmatched: 5. The CDR3 length is 15 residues. For the CDR3, the DNA is TGTGCCAGTAGTTATCTAGCGGGAGCATACAATGAGCAGTTCTTC. It yields the protein CASSYLAGAYNEQFF.